The next 16 T cell receptor beta chains were all read from a single sample in a study of long-term antiretroviral therapy in people with HIV. A v3.0 immunoSEQ assay was performed at survey level. Sequencing used immunoSEQ multiplex PCR; TCRdb keeps in-frame clones, though not all of them. Seen here are fewer than 20,000 clones, roughly nine tenths observed once, and the top ten hold 7.5% to 9.5%. This material consisted of unsorted PBMCs, taken 4.2 years after starting antiretroviral therapy. These receptors were taken from a man in his fifties or sixties with HIV.

The chain has TRBV14 and TRBJ1-2; 8 bases agree with TRBD1. Trimming at V came to 4 bases and at J to 8 bases, leaving 3 bases not matched to a gene. This CDR3 contains 12 residues. The germline V gene encodes CDR1 SGHDN and CDR2 FVKESK. The CDR3 here is CASSLGTGGYTF. The CDR3 DNA reads TGTGCCAGCAGCCTAGGGACAGGCGGCTACACCTTC.

The table lists this clone with a count of one. V is TRBV6-5 and J is TRBJ1-4; possible D gene TRBD1, 6 bases. V dropped 2 bases and J dropped 5 bases, with 12 bases sitting between them. The CDR3 has 15 amino acids. Germline V gives CDR1 MNHEY, CDR2 SVGAGI. Written as DNA, the CDR3 is TGTGCCAGCAGTTACGTCGGGGGGCAAAATGAAAAACTGTTTTTT. It codes for CASSYVGGQNEKLFF.

The genes are TRBV10-2 and TRBJ2-7; D is undetermined. Germline V lookup: CDR1 WSHSY, CDR2 SAAADI. The CDR3 runs 11 residues. Trimming removed 0 bases from V and 3 bases from J, with 0 bases in between. This CDR3 is CASSESYEQYF. DNA for the CDR3: TGCGCCAGCAGTGAGTCCTACGAGCAGTACTTC.

The V gene is TRBV11-2, the J gene TRBJ2-3, with no clear D. V was clipped by 1 base and J by 2 bases, with 10 bases between them. CDR3 length: 15 residues. Germline V CDR1 and CDR2: SGHAT, FQNNGV. Here the CDR3 DNA reads TGTGCCAGCAGCTTAGGGCCAAGCTACACAGATACGCAGTATTTT. Its protein product is CASSLGPSYTDTQYF.

The J gene is TRBJ2-1, the V gene TRBV4-1; tentatively, D is TRBD1 or TRBD2 (5 bases each). Looked up from germline, CDR1 is MGHRA and CDR2 is YSYEKL. The CDR3 length is 16 residues. The V and J ends lost 0 bases and 2 bases respectively, with 11 bases between them. In nucleotides, the CDR3 is TGCGCCAGCAGCCAAGATCAGGGAGTCCCCTACAATGAGCAGTTCTTC. Amino acid sequence: CASSQDQGVPYNEQFF.

This chain uses TRBV18 with TRBJ1-1; perhaps TRBD1 as D (6 bases). The CDR3 length is 14 residues. The germline V gene encodes CDR1 KGHSH and CDR2 LQKENI. V gave up 4 bases and J gave up 1 base, with 10 bases separating them. The CDR3 spells CASSRPGQNTEAFF. As DNA, the CDR3 is TGTGCCAGCTCACGCCCGGGACAGAACACTGAAGCTTTCTTT.

The chain has TRBV15 and TRBJ2-1, with 7 positions matching TRBD2. V lost 0 bases, J lost 4 bases, and 9 bases stayed unmatched. Germline V gene data show CDR1 as LNHNV and CDR2 as YYDKDF (reference sequence). This CDR3 contains 17 residues. The CDR3 region has the DNA TGTGCCACCAGCAGAGATCCCCCCAGCGGGGCGTACAATGAGCAGTTCTTC. Its translation is CATSRDPPSGAYNEQFF. Filled out from reference TRBV15 and TRBJ2-1, the complete variable domain reads DAMVIQNPRYQVTQFGKPVTLSCSQTLNHNVMYWYQQKSSQAPKLLFHYYDKDFNNEADTPDNFQSRRPNTSFCFLDIRSPGLGDTAMYLCATSRDPPSGAYNEQFFGPGTRLTVL.

This chain connects TRBV30 to TRBJ1-1, with unresolved D. The CDR3 has 12 amino acids. The germline V gene has CDR1 GTSNPN and CDR2 SVGIG (reference sequence). V dropped 2 bases and J dropped 0 bases, with 4 bases sitting between them. The CDR3 is CAWSLMNTEAFF. The CDR3 DNA sequence: TGTGCCTGGAGTTTGATGAACACTGAAGCTTTCTTT.

The chain combines TRBV7-6 with TRBJ1-2; no clear D. Germline V CDR1 and CDR2: SGHVS, FNYEAQ. The length of the CDR3 is 13 residues. Trimming cost V 5 bases and J 6 bases, with 13 bases left between them. The CDR3 region is CASSPRGFDGYTF. CDR3 DNA sequence: TGTGCCAGCAGCCCTCGGGGTTTCGATGGCTACACCTTC.

CDR3 loop: CASSLESGGAYEQYF. The CDR3 DNA reads TGCGCCAGCAGCTTGGAGTCAGGTGGCGCCTACGAGCAGTACTTC. The J gene is TRBJ2-7, the V gene TRBV5-1; D gene unclear. V was cut by 0 bases and J by 2 bases, with 12 bases left in between. The CDR3 extends over 15 amino acids. Per the germline V gene, CDR1 is SGHRS and CDR2 is YFSETQ. The whole variable domain, remainder taken from reference TRBV5-1 and TRBJ2-7, is KAGVTQTPRYLIKTRGQQVTLSCSPISGHRSVSWYQQTPGQGLQFLFEYFSETQRNKGNFPGRFSGRQFSNSRSEMNVSTLELGDSALYLCASSLESGGAYEQYFGPGTRLTVT.

This chain joins TRBV27 and TRBJ2-3, with 7 bases aligning to TRBD1. Germline-derived CDR1 and CDR2 are MNHEY and SMNVEV (reference sequence). The CDR3 consists of 12 residues. The V and J ends lost 7 bases and 13 bases, in that order; junction bases with no gene match: 11. CDR3: CASIHRGGGEYF. CDR3 DNA: TGTGCCAGCATCCACCGAGGGGGCGGTGAGTATTTT.

The CDR3 sequence is CASSQNFQGAYNEQFF. CDR3 nucleotide sequence: TGCGCCAGCAGCCAAAATTTTCAGGGGGCCTACAATGAGCAGTTCTTC. J is TRBJ2-1 and V is TRBV4-1; the match to TRBD1 covers 7 bases. The germline CDR1 and CDR2 sequences are MGHRA and YSYEKL. The ends lost 2 bases at V and 2 bases at J; junction bases unmatched: 6. CDR3 length: 16 amino acids.

The J gene is TRBJ1-5, the V gene TRBV7-8; tentative D call: TRBD1 (5 bases). CDR1 and CDR2 from the germline V gene are SGHVS and FQNEAQ. The CDR3 has 13 amino acids. Between the trimmed V and J ends, which lost 5 bases and 5 bases, there was a span of 10 bases. The CDR3 is CASSLQGDQPQHF. The CDR3 nucleotides are TGTGCCAGCAGCCTCCAGGGAGATCAGCCCCAGCATTTT.

The gene calls are TRBV5-1 and TRBJ1-1; TRBD1 matches 8 bases. Trimming cost V 1 base and J 0 bases; bases outside gene matches: 5. There are 16 residues in the CDR3. Germline V lookup: CDR1 SGHRS, CDR2 YFSETQ. The CDR3 reads CASSLRDRTMNTEAFF. The CDR3 nucleotides are TGCGCCAGCAGCTTGAGGGACAGGACAATGAACACTGAAGCTTTCTTT. Looking up the rest from reference TRBV5-1 and TRBJ1-1 gives the full variable domain: KAGVTQTPRYLIKTRGQQVTLSCSPISGHRSVSWYQQTPGQGLQFLFEYFSETQRNKGNFPGRFSGRQFSNSRSEMNVSTLELGDSALYLCASSLRDRTMNTEAFFGQGTRLTVV.

The chain carries TRBV27 and TRBJ2-5, with D maybe TRBD1 (5 bases). With 0 bases removed from V and 1 base from J, the gap between germline ends came to 9 bases. There are 15 residues in the CDR3. CDR1 is MNHEY, CDR2 SMNVEV, per germline (reference sequence). The CDR3: CASSLSPGFQETQYF. The DNA for the CDR3 is TGTGCCAGCAGTTTATCCCCAGGGTTCCAAGAGACCCAGTACTTC.

The V call is TRBV30, the J call TRBJ2-1; 8 bases line up with TRBD1. Germline assignment: CDR1 GTSNPN and CDR2 SVGIG (reference sequence). The CDR3 runs to 13 residues. V trimming: 5 bases; J trimming: 4 bases; junction bases outside the gene matches: 4. CDR3 sequence (DNA): TGTGCCTGGTCGACAGGGGATTACAATGAGCAGTTCTTC. This translates into CAWSTGDYNEQFF.